Only a few counts were recorded for the clone carrying this T cell receptor (beta chain). The sample is drawn from a study of blood T cells in healthy people across ages. This CDR3 spans 16 amino acids. J lost 4 bases, V lost 0 bases, and 6 bases had no gene match. In germline, CDR1 is SGHRS, CDR2 YFSETQ. Through a sample-barcoded 5' primer and a J-beta primer mix, a second PCR was run for 7 to 11 cycles. In TCRdb, the 5' RACE reads were re-called with MiXCR into one record per CDR3 protein. The sample contains over 700,000 distinct CDR3 sequences, less than 70% of which appear only once. The receptor's source is an elderly man in good health. The sample was blood. The chain links TRBV5-1 to TRBJ1-4, with 7 bases lining up with TRBD1. The CDR3 nucleotides read TGCGCCAGCAGCTTGGAAGGGGGCAGTGGTAATGAAAAACTGTTTTTT. This gives the protein CASSLEGGSGNEKLFF. Drawing the rest from reference TRBV5-1 and TRBJ1-4, the complete variable domain is KAGVTQTPRYLIKTRGQQVTLSCSPISGHRSVSWYQQTPGQGLQFLFEYFSETQRNKGNFPGRFSGRQFSNSRSEMNVSTLELGDSALYLCASSLEGGSGNEKLFFGSGTQLSVL.